This T cell receptor (beta chain) was sequenced for a study of response to subunit inactivated influenza vaccine. Study observations and caveats: Few additional T cells are recruited per seasonal influenza vaccination, authors suggested.

As regards this clonotype: Its cognate antigen is unknown.

In germline, CDR1 is LGHNA, CDR2 YNFKEQ. This CDR3 is built from 15 residues. The ends were cut back, 5 bases at V and 2 bases at J, with 12 bases in the middle. TCRdb reanalysed the RT-PCR reads using MiXCR and keeps one entry per CDR3 protein. The sample lists 500,000 or so distinct CDR3 sequences; 15% to 20% were seen once. This rearrangement joins TRBV4-2 to TRBJ2-2, with D uncertain. The starting material was CD4+ T cells sorted from PBMCs, obtained around 25 months after vaccination. The receptor comes from a man between 50 and 70 years old who received an inactivated influenza vaccine. Here the CDR3 reads CASSSERGNTGELFF. The CDR3 nucleotides are TGTGCCAGCAGCTCCGAGAGAGGAAACACCGGGGAGCTGTTTTTT.